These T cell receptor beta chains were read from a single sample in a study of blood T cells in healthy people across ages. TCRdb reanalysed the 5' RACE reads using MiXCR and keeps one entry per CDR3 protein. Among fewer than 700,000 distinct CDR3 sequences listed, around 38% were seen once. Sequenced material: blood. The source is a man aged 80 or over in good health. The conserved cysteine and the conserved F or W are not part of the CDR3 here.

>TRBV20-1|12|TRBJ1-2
SARHRGPPYGYT
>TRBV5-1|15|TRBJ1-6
ASSLGKGGQQDSPLH
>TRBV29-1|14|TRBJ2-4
SVETGTSVAKNIQY
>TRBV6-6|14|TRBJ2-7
ASSATGRTEGREQY
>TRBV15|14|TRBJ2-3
ATSSFSGASTDTQY
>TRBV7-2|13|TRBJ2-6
ASSLVSSGANVLT
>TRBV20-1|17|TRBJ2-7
SAMGRAVLRAGHQVGQY
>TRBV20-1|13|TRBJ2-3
SAVERGGKGDTQY
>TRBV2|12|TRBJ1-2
ASRDRTLNYGYT
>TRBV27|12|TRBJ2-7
ASSSPRGRYEQY
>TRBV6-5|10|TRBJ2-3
ASSSQADTQY
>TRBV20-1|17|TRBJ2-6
SARSGTGGIYSGANVLT
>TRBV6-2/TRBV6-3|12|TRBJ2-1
ASITGSVSNEQF
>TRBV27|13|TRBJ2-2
ATLSSRANTGELF
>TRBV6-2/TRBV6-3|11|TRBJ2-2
ASSYLGPGELF
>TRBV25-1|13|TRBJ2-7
ASSVPGQGSYEQY
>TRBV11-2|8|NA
ASRRGEQY
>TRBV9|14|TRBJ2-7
GSSVLLAQSSYEQY
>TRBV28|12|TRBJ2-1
ASSLTLASHEQF
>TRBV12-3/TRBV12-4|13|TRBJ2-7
ASSLQGRGSYEQY
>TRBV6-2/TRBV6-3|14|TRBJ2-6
ASSTRHFSGANVLT
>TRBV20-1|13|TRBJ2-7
SAHLPPGAGTEQY
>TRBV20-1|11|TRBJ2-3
LAGGPSADTQY
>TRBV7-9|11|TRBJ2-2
ASRQGATGELF
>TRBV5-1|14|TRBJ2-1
ASSLDGSGAKNEQF
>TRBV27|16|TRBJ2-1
ASSLIRGSAGIYNEQF
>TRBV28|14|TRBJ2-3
ASSFTGQGLADTQY
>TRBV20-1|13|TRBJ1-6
SARVQGQRNSPLH
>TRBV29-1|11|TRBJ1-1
SVWQGPNTEAF
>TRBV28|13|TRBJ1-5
ASPPVTGQKQPQH
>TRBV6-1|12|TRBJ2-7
ASSERQGVYEQY
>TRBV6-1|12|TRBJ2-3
ASREDRGTDTQY
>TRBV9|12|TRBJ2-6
ASSAPAGANVLT
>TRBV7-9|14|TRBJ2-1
ASSLLSSGRGNEQF
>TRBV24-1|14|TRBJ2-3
ATSDPGQGARDTQY
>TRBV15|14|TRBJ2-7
ATSRDGVQGAYEQY
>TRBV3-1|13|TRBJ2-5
ASRRLAGLQETQY
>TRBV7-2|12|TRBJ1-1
ASTQRGGNTEAF
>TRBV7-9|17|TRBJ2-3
ASSSYPGTSGGSTDTQY
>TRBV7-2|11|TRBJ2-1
ASSLGRRSGQF
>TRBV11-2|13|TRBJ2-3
ASSSGTIGEDTQY
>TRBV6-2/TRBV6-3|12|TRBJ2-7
ASRGDFWNDEQY
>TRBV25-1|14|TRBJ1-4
ASSRGTGGPVEKLF
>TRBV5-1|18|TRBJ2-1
ASSLPPLAGGLSSYNEQF